The TCR beta chain described here comes from a study of blood T cells in healthy people across ages. Then a second PCR, running roughly 7 to 11 cycles, was carried out with a sample-barcoded 5' primer and a J-beta primer mix. All cDNA molecules were each tagged by a template-switch adaptor with 12 random nucleotides. TCRdb processed the 5' RACE reads anew with MiXCR; each CDR3 protein has one entry. The table lists roughly 500,000 distinct CDR3 sequences, roughly a quarter of them singletons. There are a few counts of this clonotype. About 10 milliliters of peripheral blood were drawn from each donor into EDTA-treated tubes. Unmatched junction bases numbered 5, after V lost 2 bases and J lost 15 bases. This CDR3 spans 12 amino acids.

What was sequenced was blood. The clonotype was recovered from a woman in her 70s in good health. The gene calls are TRBV12-3 or TRBV12-4 and TRBJ2-1, with 9 nucleotides matching TRBD2. DNA for the CDR3: TGTGCCAGCAGTTTACCTAGCGGGATCGGGTTCTTC. It codes for CASSLPSGIGFF.